Listed here is a single TCR beta chain. The CDR3 runs 16 residues. The germline CDR1 and CDR2 sequences are SGHDT and YYEEEE. With 2 bases clipped from V and 6 bases from J, the junction kept 9 bases outside the gene matches. The sort gate was single viable CD3+CD4+CD8-CD45RO+ cells for memory CD4+ T cells. After thawing, CD4+ T cells were positively selected. This entry belongs to a study of memory CD4+ T cells and cytomegalovirus serostatus. Method: immunoSEQ multiplex PCR; TCRdb's copy keeps in-frame clones and lacks some. The table shows 50,000 to 70,000 clones, with less than 85% occurring only once.

Sequencing was performed on memory CD4+ T cells from blood. The sequence came from an adult in good health and CMV-seronegative. The V call is TRBV5-6, the J call TRBJ1-5; 9 nucleotides align to TRBD1. The CDR3 bases are TGTGCCAGCAGCTTAACAGGGGGCGCAGAAGGTCAGCCCCAGCATTTT. It encodes CASSLTGGAEGQPQHF.